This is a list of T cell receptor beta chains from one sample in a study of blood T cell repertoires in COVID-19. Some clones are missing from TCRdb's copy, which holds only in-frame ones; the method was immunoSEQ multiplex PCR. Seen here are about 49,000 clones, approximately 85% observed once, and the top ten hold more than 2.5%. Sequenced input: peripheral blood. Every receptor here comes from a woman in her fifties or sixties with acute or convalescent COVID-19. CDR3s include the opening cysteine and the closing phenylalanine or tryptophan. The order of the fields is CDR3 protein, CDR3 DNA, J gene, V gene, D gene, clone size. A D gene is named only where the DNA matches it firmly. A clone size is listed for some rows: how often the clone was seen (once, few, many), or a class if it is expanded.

CDR3aa: CASSYSPGGTGELFF
CDR3nt: TGTGCCAGCAGTTACTCCCCAGGGGGTACCGGGGAGCTGTTTTTT
j_gene: TRBJ2-2
v_gene: TRBV6-5
d_gene: TRBD1
abundance: .

CDR3aa: CASSELAHGELFF
CDR3nt: TGTGCCAGCAGTGAACTAGCCCACGGGGAGCTGTTTTTT
j_gene: TRBJ2-2
v_gene: TRBV6-1
d_gene: .
abundance: few

CDR3aa: CASSLDSLRQPQHF
CDR3nt: TGTGCCAGCAGCTTAGATTCCCTCCGGCAGCCCCAGCATTTT
j_gene: TRBJ1-5
v_gene: TRBV7-2
d_gene: .
abundance: .

CDR3aa: CASRGGGANEQYF
CDR3nt: TGTGCCAGCAGGGGCGGGGGGGCCAACGAGCAGTACTTC
j_gene: TRBJ2-7
v_gene: TRBV6-5
d_gene: TRBD2
abundance: .

CDR3aa: CASSENLGEGYTF
CDR3nt: TGTGCCAGCAGCGAGAACCTGGGAGAGGGCTACACCTTC
j_gene: TRBJ1-2
v_gene: TRBV7-9
d_gene: .
abundance: .

CDR3aa: CASSLATVFETQYF
CDR3nt: TGTGCCAGCAGCTTAGCAACAGTTTTCGAGACCCAGTACTTC
j_gene: TRBJ2-5
v_gene: TRBV11-2
d_gene: .
abundance: .

CDR3aa: CASSAMGLLSTDTQYF
CDR3nt: TGTGCCAGCTCAGCCATGGGACTACTTAGCACAGATACGCAGTATTTT
j_gene: TRBJ2-3
v_gene: TRBV18
d_gene: TRBD2
abundance: .

CDR3aa: CASSRQGRGQPQHF
CDR3nt: TGTGCCAGCAGTCGACAGGGGAGAGGTCAGCCCCAGCATTTT
j_gene: TRBJ1-5
v_gene: TRBV28
d_gene: TRBD1
abundance: .

CDR3aa: CASSQPGRNYGYTF
CDR3nt: TGTGCCAGCAGCCAGCCAGGCCGTAACTATGGCTACACCTTC
j_gene: TRBJ1-2
v_gene: TRBV3-1/TRBV3-2
d_gene: .
abundance: few

CDR3aa: CASSYGLNYGYTF
CDR3nt: TGTGCCAGCAGCTACGGACTCAACTATGGCTACACCTTC
j_gene: TRBJ1-2
v_gene: TRBV2
d_gene: .
abundance: .

CDR3aa: CASSKEYYRWFF
CDR3nt: TGTGCCAGCAGCAAGGAGTACTATCGTTGGTTCTTC
j_gene: TRBJ2-1
v_gene: TRBV7-6
d_gene: .
abundance: .

CDR3aa: CASSQDRGASPLHF
CDR3nt: TGCGCCAGCAGCCAGGACAGGGGAGCCTCACCCCTCCACTTT
j_gene: TRBJ1-6
v_gene: TRBV5-1
d_gene: TRBD1
abundance: .

CDR3aa: CASSHGQGGTDTQYF
CDR3nt: TGTGCCAGCTCCCACGGACAGGGTGGCACAGATACGCAGTATTTT
j_gene: TRBJ2-3
v_gene: TRBV18
d_gene: TRBD1
abundance: .

CDR3aa: CASSTDSSSPYGYTF
CDR3nt: TGTGCCAGCAGCACGGACAGCTCCTCCCCTTATGGCTACACCTTC
j_gene: TRBJ1-2
v_gene: TRBV2
d_gene: .
abundance: .

CDR3aa: CASSLVGAGEETQYF
CDR3nt: TGTGCCAGCAGCCTGGTGGGGGCGGGAGAAGAGACCCAGTACTTC
j_gene: TRBJ2-5
v_gene: TRBV4-2
d_gene: .
abundance: once

CDR3aa: CASSSRGGGYEQYF
CDR3nt: TGTGCCAGCAGCTCCCGTGGAGGAGGTTACGAGCAGTACTTC
j_gene: TRBJ2-7
v_gene: TRBV6-6
d_gene: .
abundance: .

CDR3aa: CASSLGYRDSTNF
CDR3nt: TGTGCCAGCAGCTTAGGGTACCGGGACAGCACAAACTTC
j_gene: TRBJ2-7
v_gene: TRBV5-5
d_gene: TRBD1
abundance: .

CDR3aa: CASSQDRTVYGYTF
CDR3nt: TGTGCCAGCAGCCAAGACCGCACAGTCTATGGCTACACCTTC
j_gene: TRBJ1-2
v_gene: TRBV14
d_gene: .
abundance: once

CDR3aa: CASSIDRRQNYGYTF
CDR3nt: TGTGCCAGTAGTATAGATAGGAGACAGAACTATGGCTACACCTTC
j_gene: TRBJ1-2
v_gene: TRBV19
d_gene: .
abundance: .

CDR3aa: CASSLAGGRRADTQYF
CDR3nt: TGTGCCAGCAGCTTGGCGGGCGGGAGGAGGGCAGATACGCAGTATTTT
j_gene: TRBJ2-3
v_gene: TRBV5-6
d_gene: TRBD2
abundance: .

CDR3aa: CATSDPGTGTYGYTF
CDR3nt: TGTGCCACCAGTGATCCTGGGACAGGGACCTATGGCTACACCTTC
j_gene: TRBJ1-2
v_gene: TRBV24-1
d_gene: TRBD1
abundance: .

CDR3aa: CASSQEYRNYGYTF
CDR3nt: TGCGCCAGCAGCCAAGAGTACAGGAACTATGGCTACACCTTC
j_gene: TRBJ1-2
v_gene: TRBV4-1
d_gene: .
abundance: few

CDR3aa: CASSSEGSYTEAFF
CDR3nt: TGTGCCAGCAGTTCAGAGGGATCTTACACTGAAGCTTTCTTT
j_gene: TRBJ1-1
v_gene: TRBV7-9
d_gene: .
abundance: once

CDR3aa: CASSSSGSRDGELFF
CDR3nt: TGTGCCAGCAGCTCTAGCGGGAGCAGGGACGGGGAGCTGTTTTTT
j_gene: TRBJ2-2
v_gene: TRBV11-2
d_gene: TRBD2
abundance: .